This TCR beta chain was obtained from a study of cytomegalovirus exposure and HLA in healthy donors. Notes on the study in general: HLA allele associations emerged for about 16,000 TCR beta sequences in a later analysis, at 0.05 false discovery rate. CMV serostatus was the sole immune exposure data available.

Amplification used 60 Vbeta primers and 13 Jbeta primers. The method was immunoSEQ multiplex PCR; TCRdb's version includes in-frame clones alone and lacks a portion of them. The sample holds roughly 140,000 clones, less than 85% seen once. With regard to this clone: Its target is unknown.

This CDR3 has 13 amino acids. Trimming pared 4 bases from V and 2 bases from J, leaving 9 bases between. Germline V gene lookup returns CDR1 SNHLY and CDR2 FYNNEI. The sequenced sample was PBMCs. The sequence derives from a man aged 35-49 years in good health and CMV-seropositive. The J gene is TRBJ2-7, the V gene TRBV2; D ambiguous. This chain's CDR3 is CASSGYSTYEQYF. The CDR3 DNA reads TGTGCCAGCAGTGGATACAGTACCTACGAGCAGTACTTC.